The next 11 T cell receptor beta chains were all read from a single sample in a study of cytomegalovirus exposure and HLA in healthy donors. Researchers ran the PCR with 60 Vbeta and 13 Jbeta primers. The assay was immunoSEQ multiplex PCR, and TCRdb's table has in-frame clones only and misses some. This table holds 65,000 to 85,000 clones, less than 80% found once. The sample comprised PBMCs. The receptor source for this set is a woman aged 35 to 49 in good health and CMV-seropositive.

This chain connects TRBV7-9 to TRBJ2-7, with 9 bases identical to TRBD1. The CDR3 spans 11 residues. CDR1 and CDR2 (germline): SEHNR, FQNEAQ (reference sequence). V lost 3 bases to trimming and J lost 12 bases; unmatched junction nucleotides: 3. This CDR3 reads CASSLGQGLYF. The CDR3 DNA is TGTGCCAGCAGCTTGGGACAGGGACTGTACTTC.

This clone occurred once. The rearrangement links TRBV10-3 to TRBJ2-3, with 7 nucleotides matching TRBD1. The CDR3 consists of 13 residues. The J segment lost 2 bases and the V segment lost 11 bases, leaving 7 bases of the junction unmatched. Germline CDR1 ENHRY, CDR2 SYGVKD. Here the CDR3 DNA reads TGTGCCTCCGGGACAGACCCCACAGATACGCAGTATTTT. It encodes CASGTDPTDTQYF.

V is TRBV7-9 and J is TRBJ2-1; TRBD1 might be the D (6 bases). The V end was cut by 0 bases, the J end by 2 bases, with 8 bases between. Per germline, CDR1 SEHNR and CDR2 FQNEAQ (reference sequence). The CDR3 totals 15 residues. The CDR3 loop reads CASSLARGTYNEQFF. The CDR3 DNA reads as TGTGCCAGCAGCTTAGCCAGGGGTACCTACAATGAGCAGTTCTTC.

CDR3 residues: CASSGASGGSSTDTQYF. The CDR3, as DNA: TGTGCCAGCTCAGGAGCGAGCGGGGGCTCGAGCACAGATACGCAGTATTTT. The chain links TRBV18 to TRBJ2-3; 8 bases are a match to TRBD2. V lost 5 bases to trimming and J lost 0 bases; unmatched junction nucleotides: 10. This CDR3 has 17 residues. Germline V lookup: CDR1 KGHSH, CDR2 LQKENI.

This clone was found many times. V and J are TRBV6-5 and TRBJ1-3; D may be TRBD1 (5 bases). Trimming shortened V by 0 bases and J by 0 bases, and 6 bases separated the two germline ends. The length of the CDR3 is 15 residues. CDR1 is MNHEY and CDR2 is SVGAGI in the germline V gene. CDR3 sequence: CASSYSTDSGNTIYF. The CDR3 DNA reads as TGTGCCAGCAGTTACTCGACAGACTCTGGAAACACCATATATTTT.

V and J are TRBV5-1 and TRBJ2-2; D ambiguous. Germline-derived CDR1 and CDR2 are SGHRS and YFSETQ. This CDR3 comprises 15 residues. Trimming pared 0 bases from V and 0 bases from J, leaving 6 bases between. The CDR3 here is CASSLDISNTGELFF. For the CDR3, the DNA is TGCGCCAGCAGCTTGGACATATCGAACACCGGGGAGCTGTTTTTT.

This chain joins TRBV11-2 and TRBJ1-6; the match to TRBD1 covers 7 bases. Per the germline V gene, CDR1 is SGHAT and CDR2 is FQNNGV. The CDR3 is 15 residues long. The V gene end was trimmed by 7 bases and the J gene end by 4 bases; junction bases not matched to a gene: 7. CDR3 nucleotide sequence: TGTGCCAGCACTGGGACAGTACTTTATAATTCACCCCTCCACTTT. Its protein product is CASTGTVLYNSPLHF.

The chain links TRBV4-3 to TRBJ2-2; D not resolved. Germline values: CDR1 LGHNA, CDR2 YSLEER. The CDR3 sequence is 13 residues long. The V end lost 0 bases, the J end lost 7 bases, and 6 bases lay between the germline ends. CDR3 region: CASSQDGLGELFF. The CDR3 nucleotides read TGCGCCAGCAGCCAAGATGGCCTCGGGGAGCTGTTTTTT.

The sample holds one count of this clone. This chain joins TRBV6-5 and TRBJ1-3, with 7 bases fitting TRBD1. The CDR3 loop spans 16 amino acids. V dropped 4 bases and J dropped 0; count of bases not matched to a gene: 6. Germline assignment: CDR1 MNHEY and CDR2 SVGAGI. This CDR3 reads CASSSGQVYSGNTIYF. Written as DNA, the CDR3 is TGTGCCAGCAGTTCCGGACAGGTGTACTCTGGAAACACCATATATTTT.

This clone has just a few counts. This chain uses TRBV6-5 with TRBJ2-2, with TRBD1 matching 7 bases. The CDR3 contains 15 residues. V lost 4 bases, J lost 6 bases, and 8 bases stayed unmatched. Germline assignment: CDR1 MNHEY and CDR2 SVGAGI. In nucleotides, the CDR3 is TGTGCCAGCAGTTTAGAGGGGGCCCCTCCCGGGGAGCTGTTTTTT. Translated: CASSLEGAPPGELFF.

The chain links TRBV28 to TRBJ2-7; D unresolved. Trimming removed 4 bases at V and 3 bases at J, with 4 bases between. The CDR3 loop spans 11 amino acids. CDR1 and CDR2 from the germline V gene are MDHEN and SYDVKM. The CDR3 DNA reads as TGTGCCAGCAGTTCCTACTACGAGCAGTACTTC. It translates to CASSSYYEQYF.